These 3 T cell receptor beta chains were all obtained from the same sample, sequenced in a study of CD8+ T cells in alopecia areata. Treatment defined: oral pan-JAK inhibitor, 5-10 mg twice daily. RNA was isolated and reverse transcribed to cDNA, the sequencing template. The assay was immunoSEQ multiplex PCR, and TCRdb's table has in-frame clones only and misses some. The sample has approximately 160,000 clones, around three fifths seen once. Source: CD4+ T cells sorted from blood, taken at week 24, from a patient treated with tofacitinib. Receptors originate from a human donor with alopecia areata.

The chain links TRBV7-9 to TRBJ1-5; perhaps TRBD1 as D (5 bases). The CDR3 has 13 residues. CDR1 SEHNR and CDR2 FQNEAQ come from the germline V gene (reference sequence). Trimming took 2 bases from V and 7 from J, leaving 9 bases between them. CDR3 protein: CASSLNGAQPQHF. Here the CDR3 DNA reads TGTGCCAGCAGCTTAAATGGGGCCCAGCCCCAGCATTTT.

This chain links TRBV30 with TRBJ1-2; unclear D gene. The CDR3 has 14 amino acids. Germline V lookup: CDR1 GTSNPN, CDR2 SVGIG (reference sequence). Trimming removed 5 bases from V and 2 bases from J, with 15 bases in between. This CDR3 reads CAWRHPGRNYGYTF. The CDR3 coding sequence is TGTGCCTGGCGCCACCCCGGACGGAACTATGGCTACACCTTC.

The chain uses TRBV30 and TRBJ1-5, with TRBD1 as a possible D gene (6 bases). The length of the CDR3 is 16 residues. CDR1 GTSNPN and CDR2 SVGIG come from the germline V gene (reference sequence). The V and J ends lost 0 bases and 2 bases respectively, with 14 bases between them. CDR3 region: CAWSVSQGLGNQPQHF. CDR3 nucleotides: TGTGCCTGGAGTGTATCCCAGGGGCTCGGCAATCAGCCCCAGCATTTT.